Included here is one T cell receptor (beta chain) sequence, with context. Its antigen is not known. This sample was included in a study of chemoradiotherapy in HPV16-positive cancers. The protocol was immunoSEQ multiplex PCR, while the TCRdb copy is restricted to in-frame clones and leaves out a portion. The data contain approximately 8,300 clones, roughly 78% of them singletons. Broader study findings: For HPV16-positive patients, expanding HPV-responsive T cells associated with longer recurrence-free survival. During treatment, candidate HPV-specific clones and E7-related motifs expanded in tumor. Functional assays defining HPV-specific T cells used only two HPV16-positive patients.

The V and J ends lost 3 bases and 9 bases respectively, with 9 bases between them. The CDR3 is made up of 12 amino acids. The germline CDR1 and CDR2 sequences are MNHEY and SMNVEV (reference sequence). Collection took place from a patient who underwent chemoradiotherapy. The receptor was derived from a human donor with HPV-associated anogenital cancer. The J gene is TRBJ2-4, the V gene TRBV27; D not resolved. The CDR3 region has the DNA TGTGCCAGCAGTTTTGGAACGGGCATTCAGTACTTC. Translated, it gives CASSFGTGIQYF.